The source of this T cell receptor beta chain is a study of blood T cell repertoires in COVID-19. As for the study in general: Some COVID-19 samples were acute and others convalescent; all came from the United States, Italy and Spain.

Ages ranged from roughly 18 to 100 years, with residence in about two dozen US areas. Profiling relied on immunoSEQ multiplex PCR, and the TCRdb table lists in-frame clones only, not all of them. The table has about 220,000 clones, approximately 80% seen once. CDR3 size: 15 residues. Germline V gives CDR1 WNHNN, CDR2 SYGVQD (reference sequence). Trimming cost V 0 bases and J 5 bases; bases outside gene matches: 4. The V gene is TRBV10-1, the J gene TRBJ2-1, with 7 nucleotides matching TRBD2. The receptor's source is a woman aged 40 to 55 with acute COVID-19. Material for sequencing was PBMCs or T cells enriched from blood (not recorded which). The CDR3 sequence is CASSESGGSHNEQFF. In DNA form, the CDR3 reads TGCGCCAGCAGTGAGTCTGGCGGGAGCCACAATGAGCAGTTCTTC.